The 14 T cell receptor beta chains in this list originate from one sample, sequenced in a study of beta chain features in type 1 diabetes (dated by TCRdb to the late 2010s). The library was generated by the immunoSEQ multiplex PCR assay. The entire isolated RNA was reverse transcribed using the High Capacity cDNA Reverse Transcription Kit, and thus expressed TCRB transcripts were sequenced. TCRdb's version of the immuneACCESS table is confined to in-frame rearrangements and falls short of the full clone set. An unresolved V gene accounts for under half of the shortfall where checked; the remainder is of unknown origin. This sample comprises about 340,000 clones, 6.5% to 10% of them detected only once. The ten largest make up around 0.45% of the sample. The source material was central memory CD4+ T cells from blood. These receptors were taken from a woman aged 18 to 35 in good health.

There are a few counts of this clone. The rearrangement uses TRBV5-1 and TRBJ1-2; tentatively, D is TRBD1 (5 bases). Germline lookup yields CDR1 SGHRS and CDR2 YFSETQ. V was clipped by 4 bases and J by 4 bases, with 17 bases between them. The CDR3 length is 15 residues. The CDR3 coding sequence is TGCGCCAGCAGCCGATCGGACATTTCGACCTATGGCTACACCTTC. Translation: CASSRSDISTYGYTF.

The rearrangement uses TRBV11-1 and TRBJ1-5, with D unresolved. Trimming took 6 bases from V and 2 from J, leaving 8 bases between them. The germline V gene has CDR1 SGHAT and CDR2 FQDESV (reference sequence). CDR3 length: 13 residues. The CDR3 loop is CASSLQRNQPQHF. CDR3 coding DNA: TGTGCCAGCAGTCTACAGCGCAATCAGCCCCAGCATTTT.

This clone was picked up many times. The chain links TRBV19 to TRBJ2-1, with D possibly matching TRBD2 (5 bases). The CDR3 is made up of 13 amino acids. CDR1 and CDR2 from the germline V gene are LNHDA and SQIVND (reference sequence). V lost 5 bases and J lost 12, with 17 bases in between. The CDR3 bases are TGTGCCAGTAGTCGGGCGTTCCAAGAGGGGCAGTTCTTC. Translation: CASSRAFQEGQFF.

The table lists this clone with many counts. This rearrangement joins TRBV6-5 to TRBJ2-3; D gene unclear. The CDR3 totals 16 residues. The germline gives CDR1 MNHEY, CDR2 SVGAGI. Trimming removed 4 bases from V and 0 bases from J, with 14 bases in between. The CDR3, as DNA: TGTGCCAGCAGTTCCCATCCCGGCTCTAGCACAGATACGCAGTATTTT. This encodes CASSSHPGSSTDTQYF.

This clone was seen only a few times. The CDR3 DNA reads TGTGCCAGCAGGCGGGACAGCCACTACGAGCAGTACTTC. It translates to CASRRDSHYEQYF. The chain recombines TRBV2 with TRBJ2-7; D is perhaps TRBD1 (7 bases). V lost 6 bases and J lost 3, with 12 bases in between. CDR3 length equals 13 residues. CDR1 is SNHLY, CDR2 FYNNEI, per germline.

The chain employs TRBV5-4 and TRBJ2-1; 8 bases fit TRBD2. V was pared by 3 bases and J by 2 bases, with 4 bases of the junction left unmatched. The CDR3 loop spans 15 amino acids. CDR1 SGHNT and CDR2 YYREEE come from the germline V gene (reference sequence). In DNA form, the CDR3 reads TGTGCCAGCAGCTCGCCGGGACTAGCCTACAATGAGCAGTTCTTC. It encodes CASSSPGLAYNEQFF. The complete variable domain, with remaining parts taken from reference TRBV5-4 and TRBJ2-1, reads ETGVTQSPTHLIKTRGQQVTLRCSSQSGHNTVSWYQQALGQGPQFIFQYYREEENGRGNFPPRFSGLQFPNYSSELNVNALELDDSALYLCASSSPGLAYNEQFFGPGTRLTVL.

This clone was detected only a few times. V gene TRBV4-2 combines with J gene TRBJ2-3; D perhaps matches TRBD1 (5 bases). The V gene lost 0 bases and the J gene lost 1 base, with 11 bases spanning the gap. Looked up from germline, CDR1 is LGHNA and CDR2 is YNFKEQ. This CDR3 has 16 amino acids. CDR3 sequence: CASSQDLGVRTDTQYF. The CDR3 DNA follows: TGTGCCAGCAGCCAAGATCTAGGGGTGCGCACAGATACGCAGTATTTT.

The chain recombines TRBV28 with TRBJ2-7, with 12 nucleotides matching TRBD1. The CDR3 spans 13 residues. Losses at the gene ends were 7 bases for V and 6 bases for J; bases not matched to a gene: 4. Germline V gives CDR1 MDHEN, CDR2 SYDVKM. CDR3 bases: TGTGCCAGCACGGGGACAGGGGGCCGCGAGCAGTACTTC. This codes for CASTGTGGREQYF.

In its sample, this clone was seen many times. The V call is TRBV9, the J call TRBJ2-3, with a tentative D call TRBD2 (5 bases). This CDR3 spans 14 amino acids. V was trimmed by 3 bases and J by 2 bases, leaving 10 bases between them. In germline, CDR1 is SGDLS, CDR2 YYNGEE. The chain's CDR3 is CASSETGNTDTQYF. The CDR3 nucleotides are TGTGCCAGCAGCGAAACCGGGAACACAGATACGCAGTATTTT.

This clone was observed a few times. This rearrangement joins TRBV18 to TRBJ2-1, with 8 nucleotides matching TRBD2. Per germline, CDR1 KGHSH and CDR2 LQKENI. The junction had 3 bases not matched to a gene; V was cut back by 1 base and J by 10 bases. The CDR3 runs to 13 residues. This CDR3 is CASSPLTSGEQFF. CDR3 nucleotides: TGTGCCAGCTCACCACTTACTAGCGGCGAGCAGTTCTTC. Drawing the rest from reference TRBV18 and TRBJ2-1, the complete variable domain is NAGVMQNPRHLVRRRGQEARLRCSPMKGHSHVYWYRQLPEEGLKFMVYLQKENIIDESGMPKERFSAEFPKEGPSILRIQQVVRGDSAAYFCASSPLTSGEQFFGPGTRLTVL.

The rearrangement links TRBV2 to TRBJ1-2; D is ambiguous. The CDR3 covers 12 residues. V was cut by 2 bases and J by 3 bases, with 4 bases left in between. Germline CDR1 and CDR2: SNHLY and FYNNEI. The CDR3 DNA reads TGTGCCAGCAGTGAACTGGACTATGGCTACACCTTC. This gives the protein CASSELDYGYTF.

The J gene is TRBJ1-1, the V gene TRBV13; tentative D call: TRBD1 (6 bases). The germline CDR1 and CDR2 sequences are PRHDT and FYEKMQ (reference sequence). Trimming cost V 4 bases and J 8 bases, with 14 bases left between them. This CDR3 has 13 residues. The CDR3 loop reads CASSYRTGTEAFF. CDR3 nucleotide sequence: TGTGCCAGCAGCTACCGGACCGGGACAGAAGCTTTCTTT.

This clone appeared many times. The gene calls are TRBV5-4 and TRBJ1-1; no clear D. Trimming shortened V by 1 base and J by 8 bases, and 9 bases separated the two germline ends. Germline V gives CDR1 SGHNT, CDR2 YYREEE (reference sequence). This CDR3 is 12 amino acids long. The CDR3 region is CASSLYRGEAFF. In nucleotides, the CDR3 is TGTGCCAGCAGCTTGTACAGAGGGGAAGCTTTCTTT.

The rearrangement links TRBV6-5 to TRBJ2-7; 9 bases agree with TRBD1. This CDR3 has 13 amino acids. V lost 5 bases, J lost 4 bases, and 3 bases stayed unmatched. Germline CDR1 and CDR2: MNHEY and SVGAGI. The CDR3 DNA sequence: TGTGCCAGCAGTGACAGGGGGATATACGAGCAGTACTTC. Protein sequence: CASSDRGIYEQYF.